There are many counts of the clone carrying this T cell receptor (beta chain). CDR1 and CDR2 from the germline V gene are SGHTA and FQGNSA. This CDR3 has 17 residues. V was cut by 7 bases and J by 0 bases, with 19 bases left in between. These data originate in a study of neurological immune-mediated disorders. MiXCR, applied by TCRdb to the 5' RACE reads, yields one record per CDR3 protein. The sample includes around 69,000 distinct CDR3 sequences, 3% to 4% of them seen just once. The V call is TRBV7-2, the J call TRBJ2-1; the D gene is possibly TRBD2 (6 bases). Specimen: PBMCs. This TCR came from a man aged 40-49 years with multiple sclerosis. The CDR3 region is CASTLRGSGSSYNEQFF. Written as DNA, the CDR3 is TGTGCCAGCACCCTCCGAGGGTCCGGGAGCTCCTACAATGAGCAGTTCTTC.